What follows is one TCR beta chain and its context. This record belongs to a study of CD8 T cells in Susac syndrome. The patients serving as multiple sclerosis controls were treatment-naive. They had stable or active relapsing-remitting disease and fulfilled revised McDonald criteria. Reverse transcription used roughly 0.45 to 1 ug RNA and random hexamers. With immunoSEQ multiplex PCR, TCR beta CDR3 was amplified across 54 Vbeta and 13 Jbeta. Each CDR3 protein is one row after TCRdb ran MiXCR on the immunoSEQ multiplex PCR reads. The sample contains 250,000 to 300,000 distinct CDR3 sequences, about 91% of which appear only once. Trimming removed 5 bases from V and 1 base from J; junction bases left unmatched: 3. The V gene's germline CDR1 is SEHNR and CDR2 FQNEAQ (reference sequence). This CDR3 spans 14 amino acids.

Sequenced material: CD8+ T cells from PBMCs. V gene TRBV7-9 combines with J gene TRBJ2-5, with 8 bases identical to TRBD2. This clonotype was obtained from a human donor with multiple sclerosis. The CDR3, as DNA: TGTGCCAGCAGCGCAGGACTAGCCCAAGAGACCCAGTACTTC. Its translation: CASSAGLAQETQYF.